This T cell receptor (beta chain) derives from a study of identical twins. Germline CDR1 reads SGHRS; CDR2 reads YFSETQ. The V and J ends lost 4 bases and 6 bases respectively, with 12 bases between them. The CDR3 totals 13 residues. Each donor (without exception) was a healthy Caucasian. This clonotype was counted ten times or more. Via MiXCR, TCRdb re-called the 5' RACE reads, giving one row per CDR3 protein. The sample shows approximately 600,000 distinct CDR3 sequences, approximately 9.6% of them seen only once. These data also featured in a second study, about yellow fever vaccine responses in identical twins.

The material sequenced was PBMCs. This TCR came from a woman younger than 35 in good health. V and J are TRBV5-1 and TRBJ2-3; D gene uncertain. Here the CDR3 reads CASSAPVGDTQYF. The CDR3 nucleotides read TGCGCCAGCAGCGCACCAGTTGGGGATACGCAGTATTTT. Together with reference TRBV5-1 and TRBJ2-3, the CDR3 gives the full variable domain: KAGVTQTPRYLIKTRGQQVTLSCSPISGHRSVSWYQQTPGQGLQFLFEYFSETQRNKGNFPGRFSGRQFSNSRSEMNVSTLELGDSALYLCASSAPVGDTQYFGPGTRLTVL.